This T cell receptor beta chain was sequenced in a study of blood T cell repertoires in COVID-19. On the study more broadly: COVID-19 samples, acute and convalescent, were from the United States, Italy and Spain.

This clone was recorded once. This CDR3 is built from 15 residues. Germline V gives CDR1 SGHRS, CDR2 YFSETQ. The J segment lost 0 bases and the V segment lost 4 bases, leaving 4 bases of the junction unmatched. Assay used: immunoSEQ multiplex PCR; TCRdb lists only in-frame clones, some missing. Here the sample spans 150,000 to 200,000 clones, about four fifths being singletons. This chain joins TRBV5-1 and TRBJ2-4, with 7 nucleotides matching TRBD1. The sample was peripheral blood. The TCR comes from a woman aged 40 to 50 with COVID-19, enrolled during active disease. The CDR3 loop reads CASSDRDRAKNIQYF. The CDR3 DNA reads TGCGCCAGCAGCGACCGGGACAGAGCCAAAAACATTCAGTACTTC. Full variable domain (missing parts from reference TRBV5-1 and TRBJ2-4): KAGVTQTPRYLIKTRGQQVTLSCSPISGHRSVSWYQQTPGQGLQFLFEYFSETQRNKGNFPGRFSGRQFSNSRSEMNVSTLELGDSALYLCASSDRDRAKNIQYFGAGTRLSVL.